The 17 T cell receptor beta chains in this list originate from one sample, sequenced in a study of tumor-infiltrating lymphocytes in primary liver carcinoma. The investigators made TCR beta cDNA from about 500 ng total RNA, using a constant-region primer. Three rounds of nested multiplex PCR with slightly modified ARM-PCR produced TCR beta libraries. Primers for the first two PCR rounds were TRBV1-TRBV30 forward primers and a C-beta reverse primer (approximately 10 cycles per round). TCRdb recomputed calls from the multiplex PCR reads with MiXCR, one row per CDR3 protein. Of 40,000 to 50,000 distinct CDR3 sequences in the sample, roughly 77% are singletons; the top ten hold roughly a quarter. The tissue used was unsorted bulk material of roughly 17-32 mg. RNA and DNA were co-extracted from it with the AllPrep DNA/RNA mini kit. What was sequenced was liver tumor tissue from sampling region 3. Indicated subset: tumor region T3, left-lateral pole. These receptors came from a man aged 40-49 years with primary liver carcinoma and hepatitis B virus infection.

A single count supports this clonotype. A read error may account for a junction end that differs from germline. The gene calls are TRBV5-1 and TRBJ1-5, with D possibly TRBD1 on 5 matching bases. This CDR3 has 15 residues. CDR1 and CDR2 (germline): SGHRS, YFSETQ. DNA of the CDR3: TGCGTCAGCAGCTTGGATACGGGGGGAGGTCAGCCCCAGCATTTT. It translates to CVSSLDTGGGQPQHF.

The chain employs TRBV7-8 and TRBJ2-1, with TRBD1 matching over 7 bases. The V gene end was trimmed by 1 base and the J gene end by 7 bases; junction bases not matched to a gene: 10. Germline V gene data show CDR1 as SGHVS and CDR2 as FQNEAQ. This CDR3 is 16 amino acids long. The CDR3 DNA reads TGTGCCAGCAGCTTAGGGATAGGACAGGTTAAAAATGAGCAGTTCTTC. Its protein product is CASSLGIGQVKNEQFF.

Of note for this clonotype: The junction differs from germline at one of its ends, possibly a read error. The rearrangement uses TRBV5-1 and TRBJ2-2; tentatively, D is TRBD2 (6 bases). This CDR3 has 18 residues. Germline V CDR1 and CDR2: SGHRS, YFSETQ. Written as DNA, the CDR3 is TGTGCCAACAGCTTGATGTTTGGAGGGACGGTGAACACCGGGGAGCTGTTTTTT. Encoded protein: CANSLMFGGTVNTGELFF.

This clonotype was seen repeatedly, ten times or more. The CDR3 DNA is TGTGCCATCACGGGAGGGGGCGGCCCAGATACGCAGTATTTT. Protein: CAITGGGGPDTQYF. The V and J genes are TRBV10-3 and TRBJ2-3, with D maybe TRBD2 (8 bases). The CDR3 runs 14 residues. The germline V gene has CDR1 ENHRY and CDR2 SYGVKD. Trimming removed 7 bases at V and 4 bases at J, with 15 bases between.

Turning to this clonotype: A junction boundary mismatches the germline segment, possibly from a read error. This chain joins TRBV7-9 and TRBJ2-3; 11 nucleotides match TRBD2. Germline assignment: CDR1 SEHNR and CDR2 FQNEAQ (reference sequence). This CDR3 region has 18 residues. The CDR3 protein is CANSLGSSGRGGTDMQYF. CDR3 in DNA: TGTGCCAACAGCTTAGGCAGTAGCGGGAGGGGCGGCACAGATATGCAGTATTTT.

About this clonotype: It is likely a read error, because the conserved phenylalanine at the end of the CDR3 is missing. Because the CDR3's place on the DNA is in doubt, the DNA is left out and the CDR3 is given as listed by TCRdb. The chain couples TRBV6-1 to TRBJ2-7. Germline assignment: CDR1 MNHNS and CDR2 SASEGT. The CDR3 length is 13 residues, termini included. The CDR3 is CASSVGPSGEQYL.

The V and J genes are TRBV19 and TRBJ2-5; tentatively, D is TRBD1 (6 bases). CDR1 and CDR2 (germline): LNHDA, SQIVND (reference sequence). The V gene lost 7 bases and the J gene lost 5 bases, with 14 bases spanning the gap. This CDR3 region has 13 residues. CDR3 nucleotides: TGTGCCAGTAAATCGGACAGAAAGGAGACCCAGTACTTC. It is translated as CASKSDRKETQYF.

As concerns this clonotype: Just one base apart from a much larger clone, this may be a read error. J is TRBJ1-2 and V is TRBV9; D is possibly TRBD1 (5 bases). The CDR3 length is 16 residues. Germline-derived CDR1 and CDR2 are SGDLS and YYNGEE. The CDR3 sequence: CDSSPQRGAGSDGYTF. Here the CDR3 DNA reads TGTGACAGCAGCCCTCAGAGGGGAGCGGGGTCGGATGGCTACACCTTC.

As concerns this clonotype: Sequence at one end of the junction differs from germline and may be a read error. This sequence joins TRBV10-3 and TRBJ2-1; D uncertain. In germline, CDR1 is ENHRY, CDR2 SYGVKD. The CDR3 loop spans 16 amino acids. In nucleotides, the CDR3 is TGTGGCATCAGTGAGTCGGAAGGGCTTGGGGATAATGAGCAGTTCTTC. Translated: CGISESEGLGDNEQFF.

This chain links TRBV5-6 with TRBJ1-1; the D gene is possibly TRBD1 (5 bases). Trimming took off 6 bases at V and 0 bases at J, with 15 bases between the two ends. This CDR3 region has 15 residues. The germline V gene has CDR1 SGHDT and CDR2 YYEEEE. In DNA form, the CDR3 reads TGTGCCAGCAATGGAGGGGACGGAGTGAACACTGAAGCTTTCTTT. Translation: CASNGGDGVNTEAFF.

As to this clonotype: A read error may account for a junction end that differs from germline. The genes are TRBV11-2 and TRBJ2-7, with D maybe TRBD2 (5 bases). Germline V gives CDR1 SGHAT, CDR2 FQNNGV. CDR3 length: 15 residues. CDR3 amino acids: CASTTLEAAHYEQYF. The CDR3 DNA reads TGTGCCAGCACCACCTTGGAAGCGGCCCATTACGAACAGTACTTC.

Concerning this clonotype itself: A much larger clone sits a single nucleotide away, making a read error possible. V gene TRBV2 combines with J gene TRBJ2-1; D is undetermined. The CDR3 extends over 13 amino acids. Germline CDR1 is SNHLY and CDR2 is FYNNEI. The DNA of the CDR3 is TGTGCCAGCAACAGCGAAGTCGGAAATGAGCACTTCTTC. Protein sequence: CASNSEVGNEHFF.

This clonotype was recorded a few times. One junction end disagrees with the germline gene, perhaps due to a read error. The chain joins TRBV11-2 to TRBJ2-1; D possibly corresponds to TRBD2 (6 bases). There are 15 residues in the CDR3. Germline CDR1 reads SGHAT; CDR2 reads FQNNGV. CDR3 in amino acids: CANSLVASDYNERFF. CDR3 DNA sequence: TGTGCCAACAGCTTAGTGGCTAGCGACTACAATGAGCGGTTCTTC.

On this clonotype: A much larger clone sits a single nucleotide away, making a read error possible. This likely comes from a read error, as the CDR3 has no conserved phenylalanine or tryptophan at its end. V gene TRBV2 combines with J gene TRBJ2-7; the D call may be TRBD1 or TRBD2 (5 bases each). Deletions cut 4 bases from V and 6 bases from J, with 10 bases between. CDR3 size: 12 residues. The germline V gene encodes CDR1 SNHLY and CDR2 FYNNEI. The CDR3 protein is CASSVRGGEQYI. Here the CDR3 DNA reads TGTGCCAGCAGTGTCCGGGGCGGCGAGCAGTACATC.

As for this clonotype: Germline is not matched at one junction end, which may reflect a read error. The V and J genes are TRBV5-4 and TRBJ2-1; D may be TRBD2 (7 bases). There are 15 residues in the CDR3. Per germline, CDR1 SGHNT and CDR2 YYREEE (reference sequence). The CDR3: CASTLVGGPLNEQFF. CDR3 in DNA: TGTGCCAGCACCTTGGTCGGGGGGCCCCTCAATGAACAGTTCTTC.

About this clonotype: One end of the junction varies from germline; a read error may be responsible. V and J are TRBV11-2 and TRBJ2-3; the D call may be TRBD1 or TRBD2 (6 bases each). Germline-derived CDR1 and CDR2 are SGHAT and FQNNGV. CDR3 length: 16 residues. Here the CDR3 DNA reads TGTGCCAGCTGCTTAGAGTACGGGGGCAGCACAGATACGCGGTATTTC. Protein sequence: CASCLEYGGSTDTRYF.

This clonotype has at least ten counts. The gene calls are TRBV5-1 and TRBJ1-4, with 9 bases fitting TRBD1. The CDR3 extends over 15 amino acids. Germline assignment: CDR1 SGHRS and CDR2 YFSETQ. V was pared by 0 bases and J by 7 bases, with 4 bases of the junction left unmatched. The CDR3 DNA follows: TGCGCCAGCAGCTTGGTGACAGGGGGTGGTGAAAAACTGTTTTTT. It yields the protein CASSLVTGGGEKLFF.